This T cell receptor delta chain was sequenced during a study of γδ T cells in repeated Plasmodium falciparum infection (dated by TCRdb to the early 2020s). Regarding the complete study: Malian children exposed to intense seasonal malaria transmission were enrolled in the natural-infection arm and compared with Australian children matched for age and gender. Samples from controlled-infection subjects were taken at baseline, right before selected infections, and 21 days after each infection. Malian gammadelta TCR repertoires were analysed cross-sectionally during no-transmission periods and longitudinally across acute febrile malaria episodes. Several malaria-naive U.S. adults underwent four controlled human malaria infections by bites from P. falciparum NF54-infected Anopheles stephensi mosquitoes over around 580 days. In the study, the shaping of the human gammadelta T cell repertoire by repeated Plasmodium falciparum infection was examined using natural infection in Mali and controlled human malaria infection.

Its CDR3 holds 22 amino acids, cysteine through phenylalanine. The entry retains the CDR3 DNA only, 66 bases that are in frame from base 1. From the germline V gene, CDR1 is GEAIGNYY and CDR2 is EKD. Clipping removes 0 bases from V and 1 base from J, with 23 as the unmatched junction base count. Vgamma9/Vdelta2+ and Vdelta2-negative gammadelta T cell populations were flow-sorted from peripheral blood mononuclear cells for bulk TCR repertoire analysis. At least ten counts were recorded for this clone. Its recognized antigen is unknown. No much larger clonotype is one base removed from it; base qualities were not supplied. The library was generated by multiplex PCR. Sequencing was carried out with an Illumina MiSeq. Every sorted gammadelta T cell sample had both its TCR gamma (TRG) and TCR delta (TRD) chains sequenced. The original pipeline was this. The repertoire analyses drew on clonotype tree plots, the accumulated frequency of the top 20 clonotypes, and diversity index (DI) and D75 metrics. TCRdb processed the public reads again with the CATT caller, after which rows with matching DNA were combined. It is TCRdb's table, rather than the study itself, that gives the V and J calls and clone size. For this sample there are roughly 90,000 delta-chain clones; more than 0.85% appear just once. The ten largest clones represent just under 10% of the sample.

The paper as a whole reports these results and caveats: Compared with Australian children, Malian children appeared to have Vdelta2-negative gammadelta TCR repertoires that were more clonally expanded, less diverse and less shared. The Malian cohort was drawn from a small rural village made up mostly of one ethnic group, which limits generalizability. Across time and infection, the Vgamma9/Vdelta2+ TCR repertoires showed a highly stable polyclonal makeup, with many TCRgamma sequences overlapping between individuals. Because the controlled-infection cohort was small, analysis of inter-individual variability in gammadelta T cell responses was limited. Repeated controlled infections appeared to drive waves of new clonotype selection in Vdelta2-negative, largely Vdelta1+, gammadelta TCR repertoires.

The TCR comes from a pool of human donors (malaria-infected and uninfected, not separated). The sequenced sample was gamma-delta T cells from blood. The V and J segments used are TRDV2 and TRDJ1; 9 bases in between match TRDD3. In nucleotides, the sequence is TGTGCCTGTGACACCGTAAACTACCGCGGAATGGGGGATAAGGTCCGCACCGATAAACTCATCTTT. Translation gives CACDTVNYRGMGDKVRTDKLIF.